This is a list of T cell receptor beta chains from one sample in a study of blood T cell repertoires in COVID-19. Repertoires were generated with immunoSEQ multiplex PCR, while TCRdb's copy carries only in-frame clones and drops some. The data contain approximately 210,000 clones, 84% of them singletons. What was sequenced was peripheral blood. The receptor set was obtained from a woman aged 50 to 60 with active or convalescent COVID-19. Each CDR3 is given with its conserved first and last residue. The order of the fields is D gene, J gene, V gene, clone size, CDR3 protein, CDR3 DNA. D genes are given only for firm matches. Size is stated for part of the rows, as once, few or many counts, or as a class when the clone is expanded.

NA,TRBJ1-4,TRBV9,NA,CASSVTPVSKLFF,TGTGCCAGCAGCGTAACCCCGGTGAGCAAACTGTTTTTT
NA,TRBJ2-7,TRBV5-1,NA,CASRATMGPYEQYF,TGCGCCAGCAGGGCTACGATGGGGCCCTACGAGCAGTACTTC
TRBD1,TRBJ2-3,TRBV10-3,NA,CAISESSTGRPADTQYF,TGTGCCATCAGTGAGTCCTCGACAGGGCGCCCCGCAGATACGCAGTATTTT
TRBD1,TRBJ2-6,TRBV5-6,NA,CASSPVGQGVSGANVLTF,TGTGCCAGCAGCCCTGTGGGACAGGGGGTATCTGGGGCCAACGTCCTGACTTTC
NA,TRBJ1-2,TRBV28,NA,CASSWKQGYGYTF,TGTGCCAGCAGTTGGAAACAGGGCTATGGCTACACCTTC
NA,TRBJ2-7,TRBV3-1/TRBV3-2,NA,CASSQEPGGSYEQYF,TGTGCCAGCAGCCAAGAGCCGGGTGGCTCCTACGAGCAGTACTTC
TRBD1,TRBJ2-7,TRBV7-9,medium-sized,CASSAGQGSYEQYF,TGTGCCAGCAGCGCGGGACAGGGCTCCTACGAGCAGTACTTC
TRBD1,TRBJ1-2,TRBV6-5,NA,CASSPGQGNYGYTF,TGTGCCAGCAGCCCCGGACAGGGCAACTATGGCTACACCTTC
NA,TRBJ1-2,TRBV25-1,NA,CASSTPMGGASYGYTF,TGTGCCAGCAGTACCCCAATGGGGGGGGCGAGCTATGGCTACACCTTC
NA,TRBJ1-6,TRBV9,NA,CASSVAVGGEGPLHF,TGTGCCAGCAGCGTAGCGGTGGGGGGGGAAGGGCCCCTCCACTTT
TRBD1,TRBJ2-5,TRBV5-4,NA,CASSSPGQGLQETQYF,TGTGCCAGCAGCTCCCCGGGACAGGGCCTCCAAGAGACCCAGTACTTC
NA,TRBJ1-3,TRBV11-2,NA,CASSSRQGGNTIYF,TGTGCCAGCAGCTCCCGCCAGGGAGGAAACACCATATATTTT
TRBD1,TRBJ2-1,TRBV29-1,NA,CSVEGQGAYEQFF,TGCAGCGTTGAAGGCCAGGGGGCCTATGAGCAGTTCTTC
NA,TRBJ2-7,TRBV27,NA,CASRPLTRFEQYF,TGTGCCAGCAGACCCCTGACTAGATTCGAGCAGTACTTC
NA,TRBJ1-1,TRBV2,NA,CASSNRVVGTEAFF,TGTGCCAGCAGTAACAGGGTGGTTGGCACTGAAGCTTTCTTT
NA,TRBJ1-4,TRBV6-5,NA,CASRDSGLGEKLFF,TGTGCCAGCAGGGATTCAGGGCTCGGTGAAAAACTGTTTTTT
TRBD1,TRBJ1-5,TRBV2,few,CASSAWTGGQPQHF,TGTGCCAGCAGTGCCTGGACAGGGGGTCAGCCCCAGCATTTT
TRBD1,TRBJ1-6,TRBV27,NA,CASRPGQGPSGSPLHF,TGTGCCAGCAGGCCGGGACAGGGACCTTCGGGTTCACCCCTCCACTTT
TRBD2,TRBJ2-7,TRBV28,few,CASTAGTYEQYF,TGTGCCAGCACAGCGGGAACTTACGAGCAGTACTTC
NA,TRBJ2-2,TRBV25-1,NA,CASSIGQRDTGELFF,TGTGCCAGCAGTATCGGGCAGAGGGACACCGGGGAGCTGTTTTTT
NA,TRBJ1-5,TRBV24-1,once,CATSDPLGGNQPQHF,TGTGCCACCAGTGATCCCCTTGGCGGGAATCAGCCCCAGCATTTT
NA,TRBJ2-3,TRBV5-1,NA,CASSLGRDWSTDTQYF,TGCGCCAGCAGCCTGGGACGGGACTGGAGCACAGATACGCAGTATTTT
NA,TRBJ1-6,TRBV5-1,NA,CASSNDGGNSPLHF,TGCGCCAGCAGCAACGACGGAGGCAATTCACCCCTCCACTTT
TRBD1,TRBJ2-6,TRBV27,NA,CASSPRDSSGANVLTF,TGTGCCAGCAGTCCACGGGACAGCTCTGGGGCCAACGTCCTGACTTTC
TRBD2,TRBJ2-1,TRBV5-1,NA,CASSLTSGRSVNEQFF,TGCGCCAGCAGCTTGACTAGCGGGAGATCGGTCAATGAGCAGTTCTTC
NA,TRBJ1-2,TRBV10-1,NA,CASSDSTSYGYTF,TGCGCCAGCTCCGACAGCACCTCCTATGGCTACACCTTC
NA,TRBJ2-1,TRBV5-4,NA,CASSLGGRGPEQFF,TGTGCCAGCAGCTTGGGAGGGAGAGGCCCTGAGCAGTTCTTC
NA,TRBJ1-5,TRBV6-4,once,CASSPNSNQPQHF,TGTGCCAGCAGTCCCAATAGCAATCAGCCCCAGCATTTT
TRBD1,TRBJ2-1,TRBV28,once,CASSLRGYRGQRYNEQFF,TGTGCCAGCAGTTTAAGGGGGTACAGGGGGCAGCGGTACAATGAGCAGTTCTTC
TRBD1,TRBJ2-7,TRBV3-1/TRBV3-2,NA,CASSQDATGFRGQYF,TGTGCCAGCAGCCAAGATGCGACAGGGTTTCGGGGGCAGTACTTC
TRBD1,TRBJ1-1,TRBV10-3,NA,CAIRRQGKRSTEAFF,TGTGCCATCAGGAGACAGGGGAAGAGAAGCACTGAAGCTTTCTTT